Included here is one T cell receptor beta chain sequence, with context. This entry is derived from a study of blood T cell repertoires in COVID-19. Overall study: The study drew acute and convalescent COVID-19 samples from the United States, Italy and Spain. Nucleic acid was either cDNA or gDNA, and it came from T cells, B-cell-depleted T cells, or PBMCs.

Germline loops: CDR1 SNHLY, CDR2 FYNNEI. The V gene lost 7 bases and the J gene lost 9 bases, with 13 bases spanning the gap. The CDR3 is made up of 13 amino acids. As originally analysed: Amplification from reference gene primers served as the basis for estimated nucleated cell counts. TCRdb keeps only in-frame clones here, not all; method: immunoSEQ multiplex PCR. Clone size and the V and J calls come from that table; the DNA yielded D and trimming. In the table there are roughly 190,000 clones, 85% to 90% of which are singletons. This chain uses TRBV2 with TRBJ1-6, with unresolved D. The clonotype comes from a man between 35 and 55 years old with active or convalescent COVID-19. Sequenced material: peripheral blood. CDR3 bases: TGTGCCAGCAATGGTTTAGATGGTTCACCCCTCCACTTT. It is translated as CASNGLDGSPLHF.